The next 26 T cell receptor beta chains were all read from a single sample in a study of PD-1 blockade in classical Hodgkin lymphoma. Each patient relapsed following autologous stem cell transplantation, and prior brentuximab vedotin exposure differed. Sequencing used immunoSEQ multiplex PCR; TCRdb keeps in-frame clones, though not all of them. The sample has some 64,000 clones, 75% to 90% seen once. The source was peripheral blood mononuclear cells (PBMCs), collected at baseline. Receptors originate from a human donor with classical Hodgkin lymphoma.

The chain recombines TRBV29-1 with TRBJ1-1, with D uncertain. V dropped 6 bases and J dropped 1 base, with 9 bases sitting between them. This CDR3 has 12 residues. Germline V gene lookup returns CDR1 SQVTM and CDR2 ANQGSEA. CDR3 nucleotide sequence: TGCAGCGTAGCGAGACAGAACACTGAAGCTTTCTTT. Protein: CSVARQNTEAFF.

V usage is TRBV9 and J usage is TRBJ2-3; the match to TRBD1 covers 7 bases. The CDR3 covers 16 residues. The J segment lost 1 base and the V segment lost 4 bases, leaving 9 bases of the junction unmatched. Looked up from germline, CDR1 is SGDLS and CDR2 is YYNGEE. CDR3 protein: CASSPRDSRGTDTQYF. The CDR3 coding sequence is TGTGCCAGCAGCCCTCGGGACAGCAGAGGCACAGATACGCAGTATTTT.

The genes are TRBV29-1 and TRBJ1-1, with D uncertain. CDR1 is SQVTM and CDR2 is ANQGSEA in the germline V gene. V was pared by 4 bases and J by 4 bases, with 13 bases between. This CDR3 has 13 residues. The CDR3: CSVVEAPSTEAFF. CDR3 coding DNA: TGCAGCGTTGTGGAGGCCCCCAGCACTGAAGCTTTCTTT.

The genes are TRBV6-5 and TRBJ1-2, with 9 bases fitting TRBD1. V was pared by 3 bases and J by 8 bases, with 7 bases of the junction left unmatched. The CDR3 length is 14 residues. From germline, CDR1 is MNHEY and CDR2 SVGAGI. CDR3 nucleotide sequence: TGTGCCAGCAGTTATTTCCCGGACAGGGGCGGCTACACCTTC. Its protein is CASSYFPDRGGYTF.

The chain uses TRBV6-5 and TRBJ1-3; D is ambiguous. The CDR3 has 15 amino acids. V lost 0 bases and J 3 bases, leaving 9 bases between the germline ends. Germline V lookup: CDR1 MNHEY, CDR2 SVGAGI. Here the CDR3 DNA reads TGTGCCAGCAGTTACTCGAAACAGTTTGGAAACACCATATATTTT. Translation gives CASSYSKQFGNTIYF.

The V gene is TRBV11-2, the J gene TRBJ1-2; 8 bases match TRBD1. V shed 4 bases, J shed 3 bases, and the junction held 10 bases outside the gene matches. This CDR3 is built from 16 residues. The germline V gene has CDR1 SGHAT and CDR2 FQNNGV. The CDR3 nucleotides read TGTGCCAGCAGCTCTGTGGACAGGGAAGGCGACTATGGCTACACCTTC. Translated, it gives CASSSVDREGDYGYTF.

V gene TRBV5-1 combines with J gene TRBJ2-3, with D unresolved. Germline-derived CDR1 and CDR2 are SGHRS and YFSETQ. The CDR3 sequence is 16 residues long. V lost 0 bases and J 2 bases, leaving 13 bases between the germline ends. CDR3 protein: CASSLEGLAYTDTQYF. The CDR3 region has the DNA TGCGCCAGCAGCTTGGAGGGCCTCGCATACACAGATACGCAGTATTTT.

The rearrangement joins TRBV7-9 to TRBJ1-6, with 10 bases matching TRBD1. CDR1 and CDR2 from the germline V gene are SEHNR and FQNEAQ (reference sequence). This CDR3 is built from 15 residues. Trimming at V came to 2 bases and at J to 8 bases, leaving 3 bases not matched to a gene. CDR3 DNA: TGTGCCAGCAGCTTAACCGGGACAGGGGATTCACCCCTCCACTTT. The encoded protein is CASSLTGTGDSPLHF.

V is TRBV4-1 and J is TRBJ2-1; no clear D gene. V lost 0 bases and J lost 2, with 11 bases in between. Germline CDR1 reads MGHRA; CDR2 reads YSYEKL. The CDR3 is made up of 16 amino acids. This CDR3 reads CASSQEWDWPYNEQFF. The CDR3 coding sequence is TGCGCCAGCAGCCAAGAATGGGATTGGCCCTACAATGAGCAGTTCTTC.

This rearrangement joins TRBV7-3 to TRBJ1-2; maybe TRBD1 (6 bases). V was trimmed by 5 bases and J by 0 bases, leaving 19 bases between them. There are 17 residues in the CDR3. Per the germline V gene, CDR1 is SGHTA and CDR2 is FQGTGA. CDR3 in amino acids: CASSDRDIPLTNYGYTF. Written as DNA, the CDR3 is TGTGCCAGCAGCGACCGGGACATCCCCCTAACTAACTATGGCTACACCTTC.

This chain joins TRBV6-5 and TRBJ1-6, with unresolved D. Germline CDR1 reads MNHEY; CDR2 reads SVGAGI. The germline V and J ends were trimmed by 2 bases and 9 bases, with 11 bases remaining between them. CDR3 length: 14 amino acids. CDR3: CASSYVDSTSPLHF. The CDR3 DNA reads TGTGCCAGCAGTTACGTGGATTCTACTTCACCCCTCCACTTT.

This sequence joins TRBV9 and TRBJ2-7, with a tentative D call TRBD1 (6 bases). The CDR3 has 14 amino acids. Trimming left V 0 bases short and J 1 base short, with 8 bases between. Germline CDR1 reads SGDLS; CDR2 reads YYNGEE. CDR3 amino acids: CASSVEDSSYEQYF. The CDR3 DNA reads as TGTGCCAGCAGCGTAGAGGACAGTTCCTACGAGCAGTACTTC.

The chain's CDR3 is CSTGDDYEQYF. The CDR3 coding sequence is TGCAGCACAGGGGACGACTACGAGCAGTACTTC. This sequence joins TRBV29-1 and TRBJ2-7, with 7 positions matching TRBD1. Germline CDR1 SQVTM, CDR2 ANQGSEA. CDR3 length: 11 amino acids. The junction had 4 bases not matched to a gene; V was cut back by 8 bases and J by 3 bases.

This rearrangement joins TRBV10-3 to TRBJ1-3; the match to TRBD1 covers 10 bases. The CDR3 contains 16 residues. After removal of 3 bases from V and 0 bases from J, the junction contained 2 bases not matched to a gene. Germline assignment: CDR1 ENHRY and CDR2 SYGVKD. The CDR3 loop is CAISEGDRGSGNTIYF. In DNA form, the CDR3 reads TGTGCCATCAGTGAAGGGGACAGGGGCTCTGGAAACACCATATATTTT.

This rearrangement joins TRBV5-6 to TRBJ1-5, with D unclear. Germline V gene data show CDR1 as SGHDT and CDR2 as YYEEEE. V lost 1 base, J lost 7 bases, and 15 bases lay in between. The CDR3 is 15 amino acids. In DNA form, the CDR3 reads TGTGCCAGCAGCTTGCAGACTCGCGTAGGACAGCCCCAGCATTTT. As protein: CASSLQTRVGQPQHF.

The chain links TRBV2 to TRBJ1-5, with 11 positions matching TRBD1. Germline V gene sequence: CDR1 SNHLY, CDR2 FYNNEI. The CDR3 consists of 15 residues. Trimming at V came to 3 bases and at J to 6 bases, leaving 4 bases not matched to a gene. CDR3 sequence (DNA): TGTGCCAGCAGTGAGAGGACAGGGGGCTTTCAGCCCCAGCATTTT. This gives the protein CASSERTGGFQPQHF.

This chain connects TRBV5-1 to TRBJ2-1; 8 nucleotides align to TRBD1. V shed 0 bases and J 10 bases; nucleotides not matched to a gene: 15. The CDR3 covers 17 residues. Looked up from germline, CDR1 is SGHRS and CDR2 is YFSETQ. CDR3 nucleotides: TGCGCCAGCAGCTTGGAAGGGACAGGACAGGGTACCGACGAGCAGTTCTTC. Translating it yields CASSLEGTGQGTDEQFF.

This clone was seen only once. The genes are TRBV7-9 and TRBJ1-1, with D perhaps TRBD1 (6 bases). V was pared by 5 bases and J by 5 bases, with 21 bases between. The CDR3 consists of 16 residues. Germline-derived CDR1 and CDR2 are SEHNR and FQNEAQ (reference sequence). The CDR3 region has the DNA TGTGCCAGCAGCCCAAGAGGCCGAAGGGGGGCAACTGAAGCTTTCTTT. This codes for CASSPRGRRGATEAFF.

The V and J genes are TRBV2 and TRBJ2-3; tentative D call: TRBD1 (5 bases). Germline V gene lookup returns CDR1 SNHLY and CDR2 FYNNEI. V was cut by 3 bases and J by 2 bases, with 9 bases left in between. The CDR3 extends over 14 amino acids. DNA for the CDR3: TGTGCCAGCAGTGATCTAGGGGTCACAGATACGCAGTATTTT. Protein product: CASSDLGVTDTQYF.

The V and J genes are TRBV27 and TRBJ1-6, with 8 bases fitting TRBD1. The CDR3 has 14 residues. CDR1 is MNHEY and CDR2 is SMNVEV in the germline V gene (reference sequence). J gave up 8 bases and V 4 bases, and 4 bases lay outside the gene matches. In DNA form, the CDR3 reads TGTGCCAGCAGTTCCCAACAGGGGGATTCACCCCTCCACTTT. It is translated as CASSSQQGDSPLHF.

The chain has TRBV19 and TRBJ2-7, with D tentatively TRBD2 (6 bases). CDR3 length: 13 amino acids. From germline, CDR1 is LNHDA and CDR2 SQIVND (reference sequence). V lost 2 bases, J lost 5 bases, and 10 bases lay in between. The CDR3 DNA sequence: TGTGCCAGTAGTATAAGTAGGAGGGACGAGCAGTACTTC. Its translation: CASSISRRDEQYF.

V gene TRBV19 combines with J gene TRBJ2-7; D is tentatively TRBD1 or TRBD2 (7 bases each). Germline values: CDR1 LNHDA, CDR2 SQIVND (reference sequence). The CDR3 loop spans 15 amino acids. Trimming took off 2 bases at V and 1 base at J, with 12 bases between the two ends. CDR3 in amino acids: CASSISGGQSYEQYF. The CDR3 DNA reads TGTGCCAGTAGTATATCGGGGGGACAGTCCTACGAGCAGTACTTC.

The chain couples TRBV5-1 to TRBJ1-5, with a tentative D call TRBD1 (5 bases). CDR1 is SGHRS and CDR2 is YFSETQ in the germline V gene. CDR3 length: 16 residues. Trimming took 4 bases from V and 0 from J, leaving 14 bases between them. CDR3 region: CASSLGGGTSNQPQHF. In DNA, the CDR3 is TGCGCCAGCAGCCTCGGTGGGGGTACTAGCAATCAGCCCCAGCATTTT.

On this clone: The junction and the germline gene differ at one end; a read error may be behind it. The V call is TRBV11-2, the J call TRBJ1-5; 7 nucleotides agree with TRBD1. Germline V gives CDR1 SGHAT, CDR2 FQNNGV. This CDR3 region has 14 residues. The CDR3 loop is CASSLDRAGQPQHF. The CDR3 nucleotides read TGTGCCAGCAGCCTAGACAGGGCTGGCCAGCCCCAGCATTTT.

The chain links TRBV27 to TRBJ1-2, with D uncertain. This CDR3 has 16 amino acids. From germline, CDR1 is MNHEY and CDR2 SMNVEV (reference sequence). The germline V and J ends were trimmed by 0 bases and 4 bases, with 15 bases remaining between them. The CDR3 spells CASSLSPSTAVYGYTF. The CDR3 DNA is TGTGCCAGCAGTTTATCGCCCAGCACAGCCGTCTATGGCTACACCTTC.

The CDR3 sequence: CASSWRGDQPQHF. The CDR3 bases are TGTGCCAGCAGCTGGCGTGGGGATCAGCCCCAGCATTTT. V gene TRBV7-8 combines with J gene TRBJ1-5; no clear D gene. CDR3 size: 13 residues. Germline V gene lookup returns CDR1 SGHVS and CDR2 FQNEAQ. V lost 4 bases, J lost 5 bases, and 9 bases lay in between.